These T cell receptor beta chains were read from a single sample in a study of T-cell memory formation after mild COVID-19. TCRdb re-called the 5' RACE reads through MiXCR, storing one row per CDR3 protein. The table records just under 350,000 distinct CDR3 sequences, approximately 13% of them present only once. The specimen sequenced was PBMCs or a T cell subset sorted from them (not recorded which). These receptors were taken from a man in his late teens or twenties who had mild COVID-19 (a few samples of this study predate the infection). Cell type and time point are not known. Both conserved end residues are part of each CDR3. The D gene is left open where the match is weak. The size entry is marked missing in some rows and otherwise reads once, few, many or a size class.

>NA|TRBV5-1|11|few|TRBJ1-1
TGCGCCACCATTCAAGGGTCCGAAGCTTTCTTT
CATIQGSEAFF
>NA|TRBV15|13|few|TRBJ2-2
TGTGCCACCAGCAGAGAAGACACCGGGGAGCTGTTTTTT
CATSREDTGELFF
>TRBD2|TRBV12-3/TRBV12-4|12|NA|TRBJ2-1
TGTGCCAGTGGACTAGATTACAATGAGCAGTTCTTC
CASGLDYNEQFF
>TRBD2|TRBV29-1|12|NA|TRBJ2-3
TGCAGCGTTGAAAGCGGGGCGGATACGCAGTATTTT
CSVESGADTQYF
>TRBD1|TRBV27|15|NA|TRBJ1-2
TGTGCCAGCAGTCCAGGGGGACCCTCCCTCTATGGCTACACCTTC
CASSPGGPSLYGYTF
>NA|TRBV12-3/TRBV12-4|14|few|TRBJ2-2
TGTGCCAGCAGTTTAGCGGATGAGACCGGGGAGCTGTTTTTT
CASSLADETGELFF
>TRBD1|TRBV6-2/TRBV6-3|15|NA|TRBJ2-1
TGTGCCAGCAGTTCCGACAGGGTGGACTACAATGAGCAGTTCTTC
CASSSDRVDYNEQFF
>NA|TRBV6-5|12|few|TRBJ2-3
TGTGCCAGTCGGTACCCCCACAGCCATAAGTATTTT
CASRYPHSHKYF
>NA|TRBV29-1|12|few|TRBJ1-1
TGCAGCGTTGGGACGCCGAACACTGAAGCTTTCTTT
CSVGTPNTEAFF
>NA|TRBV7-2|14|many|TRBJ1-5
TGTGCCAGCAGCTTAGAGGGTGGCGGAAGGCCCCAGCATTTT
CASSLEGGGRPQHF
>NA|TRBV20-1|13|few|TRBJ1-1
TGCAGTGCTAGAGATGGGGGGTCCCCCGAAGCTTTCTTT
CSARDGGSPEAFF
>NA|TRBV7-2|16|few|TRBJ2-7
TGTGCCAGCATCCACATTTCGGGTCTGACCAACCACGAGCAGTACTTC
CASIHISGLTNHEQYF
>TRBD2|TRBV20-1|14|few|TRBJ2-3
TGCAGTGCTAACAGCGGGGACAGCACAGATACGCAGTATTTT
CSANSGDSTDTQYF
>NA|TRBV19|16|NA|TRBJ2-7
TGTGCCAGTAGTCGGAGGCCTTCCGGGACACCGTACGAGCAGTACTTC
CASSRRPSGTPYEQYF
>TRBD2|TRBV7-8|17|NA|TRBJ2-1
TGTGCCAGCAGCCCCTACAGACTAGCGGGGGTCCCAAGGGAGCAGTTCTTC
CASSPYRLAGVPREQFF
>NA|TRBV5-1|16|few|TRBJ2-2
TGCGCCAGCAGCCCACTACAGCTTGAGAACACCGGGGAGCTGTTTTTT
CASSPLQLENTGELFF
>TRBD1|TRBV20-1|16|NA|TRBJ2-4
TGCAGTGCCTCGACCGGGACAGGAATAGCCAAAAACATTCAGTACTTC
CSASTGTGIAKNIQYF
>TRBD2|TRBV5-1|14|few|TRBJ2-2
TGCGCCAGCAAGGCTAGCGGGGGAACCGGGGAGCTGTTTTTT
CASKASGGTGELFF
>NA|TRBV11-2|14|once|TRBJ2-5
TGTGCCAGCAGCTTAGTAACAGAAAGAGAGACCCAGTACTTC
CASSLVTERETQYF
>NA|TRBV12-3/TRBV12-4|15|NA|TRBJ2-3
TGTGCCAGCAAACCCATGCTGACAAGCACAGATACGCAGTATTTT
CASKPMLTSTDTQYF
>NA|TRBV12-3/TRBV12-4|14|few|TRBJ1-2
TGTGCCAGCAGTTTGGGCACGTTTAACTATGGCTACACCTTC
CASSLGTFNYGYTF
>NA|TRBV9|13|few|TRBJ2-1
TGTGCCAGCAGCGTAGAAGGAAGAGGTGAGCAGTTCTTC
CASSVEGRGEQFF
>NA|TRBV29-1|12|NA|TRBJ2-5
TGCAGCGTAGGCAGGGGGGGAGAGACCCAGTACTTC
CSVGRGGETQYF
>TRBD2|TRBV4-3|20|NA|TRBJ2-2
TGCGCCAGCAGCCAAGAAGGAACTAGCGGGGGTCTATCCCTCACCGGGGAGCTGTTTTTT
CASSQEGTSGGLSLTGELFF
>NA|TRBV7-2|13|few|TRBJ2-4
TGTGCCAGCAGCTTAAGCAGGGATAACATTCAGTACTTC
CASSLSRDNIQYF
>NA|TRBV10-1|18|few|TRBJ2-1
TGCGCCAGCAGTGAAAGGATGGATCTGCGGACTTCCTACAATGAGCAGTTCTTC
CASSERMDLRTSYNEQFF
>TRBD2|TRBV7-3|15|few|TRBJ2-2
TGTGCCAGCAGCTTAGCGGCTAGCGGTACCGGGGAGCTGTTTTTT
CASSLAASGTGELFF
>NA|TRBV7-8|17|NA|TRBJ1-5
TGTGCCAGCAGCTTAGCGTTTTCGGGGCCAGCAAGTCAGCCCCAGCATTTT
CASSLAFSGPASQPQHF
>NA|TRBV11-2|15|NA|TRBJ2-3
TGTGCCAGCAGTCCCCGGCGGGGTAGCACAGATACGCAGTATTTT
CASSPRRGSTDTQYF
>TRBD2|TRBV4-1|16|NA|TRBJ2-1
TGCGCCAGCAGCCAGATAGCGGGGGCGGCTCTCAATGAGCAGTTCTTC
CASSQIAGAALNEQFF
>TRBD2|TRBV30|14|few|TRBJ2-3
TGTGCCTGGAATCCCAGCGGGGGGGCGGATACGCAGTATTTT
CAWNPSGGADTQYF
>NA|TRBV7-3|13|few|TRBJ2-1
TGTGCCAGCTCCGGGACGGACTACAATGAGCAGTTCTTC
CASSGTDYNEQFF
>NA|TRBV3-1|11|few|TRBJ2-7
TGTGCCAGCAGCCAAGAGAACGAGCAGTACTTC
CASSQENEQYF
>TRBD1|TRBV15|16|few|TRBJ2-2
TGTGCCACCAGCAGAGAGGGACAGGCGAACACCGGGGAGCTGTTTTTT
CATSREGQANTGELFF
>NA|TRBV29-1|12|few|TRBJ2-1
TGCAGCGTTGAAGATCAAGCCCGGGACTCGTTCTTC
CSVEDQARDSFF
>NA|TRBV5-1|14|NA|TRBJ1-1
TGCGCCAGCAGCTTGGAGGGAGGGGAAACTGAAGCTTTCTTT
CASSLEGGETEAFF
>NA|TRBV10-3|13|few|TRBJ2-7
TGTGCCATCAGCGGGCAGGACACCTACGAGCAGTACTTC
CAISGQDTYEQYF
>TRBD1|TRBV12-3/TRBV12-4|15|few|TRBJ1-5
TGTGCCAGCAGTATACGAGGACAGGGCAATCAGCCCCAGCATTTT
CASSIRGQGNQPQHF
>NA|TRBV7-9|15|NA|TRBJ1-5
TGTGCCAGCACCTCACACAGGGACAGCAATCAGCCCCAGCATTTT
CASTSHRDSNQPQHF
>TRBD2|TRBV7-9|18|few|TRBJ2-3
TGTGCCAGCAGCATAATCCGACTAGCGGTTCCTCTGGTAGATACGCAGTATTTT
CASSIIRLAVPLVDTQYF
>TRBD2|TRBV4-1|12|few|TRBJ2-4
TGCGCCAGCAGCCACCCTGGACTAGAGCAGTACTTC
CASSHPGLEQYF
>TRBD1|TRBV6-5|13|NA|TRBJ2-4
TGTGCCAGCACCGGGACAGGGAAAAACATTCAGTACTTC
CASTGTGKNIQYF
>NA|TRBV7-6|14|NA|TRBJ2-5
TGTGCCAGCAGCGCGGGACAGCCCCCCGAGACCCAGTACTTC
CASSAGQPPETQYF
>TRBD2|TRBV5-1|14|few|TRBJ2-6
TGCGCCAGCCGCGGGGGATCTGGGGCCAACGTCCTGACTTTC
CASRGGSGANVLTF
>NA|TRBV12-3/TRBV12-4|17|many|TRBJ2-7
TGTGCCAGCAGCCCTACTTTTGGCGGTGCCTTCTCCTACGAGCAGTACTTC
CASSPTFGGAFSYEQYF
>NA|TRBV6-5|15|NA|TRBJ2-3
TGTGCCAGCAGTTACTGGGGAACTAGCACAGATACGCAGTATTTT
CASSYWGTSTDTQYF
>NA|TRBV5-1|17|NA|TRBJ2-6
TGCGCCAGCAGCTCGACGGCTACCAGCTCTGGGGCCAACGTCCTGACTTTC
CASSSTATSSGANVLTF
>NA|TRBV7-9|13|few|TRBJ1-6
TGTGCCAGCAGCCCAGGTGCTGATTCACCCCTCCACTTT
CASSPGADSPLHF
>NA|TRBV7-2|15|many|TRBJ2-1
TGTGCCAGCAGCTTTATCGAGAGCTCCTACAATGAGCAGTTCTTC
CASSFIESSYNEQFF
>TRBD2|TRBV13|14|few|TRBJ2-3
TGTGCCAGCAGCCGACTAGCGGGGGAAGATACGCAGTATTTT
CASSRLAGEDTQYF
>NA|TRBV7-2|14|few|TRBJ2-5
TGTGCCAGCAGCCCGTTTTCGGGCAGGGAGACCCAGTACTTC
CASSPFSGRETQYF
>NA|TRBV10-3|11|NA|TRBJ1-1
TGTGCCATCAGTGGTCCGAGAGAAGCTTTCTTT
CAISGPREAFF
>NA|TRBV7-9|16|NA|TRBJ2-5
TGTGCCAGCAGCCTCCGACCCGGGACCAACCAAGAGACCCAGTACTTC
CASSLRPGTNQETQYF
>NA|TRBV12-3/TRBV12-4|15|NA|TRBJ1-5
TGTGCCAGCAGTTTCGGGCAGTTAAGCAATCAGCCCCAGCATTTT
CASSFGQLSNQPQHF
>NA|TRBV3-1|15|many|TRBJ1-1
TGTGCCAGCAGCCACCGAAGTTTAGTTCGTTCCGAAGCTTTCTTT
CASSHRSLVRSEAFF
>NA|TRBV4-2|14|NA|TRBJ1-1
TGTGCCAGCAGCCAAGAAAGTCTCGTGTTAGAAGCTTTCTTT
CASSQESLVLEAFF
>NA|TRBV3-1|13|once|TRBJ1-1
TGTGCCAGCAGCCAAGATCTCACGCAAGAAGCTTTCTTT
CASSQDLTQEAFF
>NA|TRBV7-6|15|few|TRBJ1-6
TGTGCCAGCAGCTCGACGACGGATTATAATTCACCCCTCCACTTT
CASSSTTDYNSPLHF
>NA|TRBV5-4|12|few|TRBJ2-7
TGTGCCAGCAGTCGCGCAGGGGTCGAGCAGTACTTC
CASSRAGVEQYF
>TRBD1|TRBV6-2/TRBV6-3|14|many|TRBJ1-1
TGTGCCAGCAGTTGGGACAGGGGAACAAATGAAGCTTTCTTT
CASSWDRGTNEAFF